The TCR beta chain described here comes from a study of blood T cell repertoires in COVID-19. Study context: Samples came from the United States, Italy and Spain, spanning acute and convalescent COVID-19.

This CDR3 comprises 16 residues. Germline V gene sequence: CDR1 SGHVS, CDR2 FQNEAQ. With 2 bases removed from V and 9 bases from J, the gap between germline ends came to 20 bases. Per the study methods: The authors estimated nucleated cell counts from reference gene primer amplification. The protocol was immunoSEQ multiplex PCR, while the TCRdb copy is restricted to in-frame clones and leaves out a portion. D and trimming were read from the DNA, whereas the V and J calls and clone size are those reported in that table. In the table there are 200,000 to 250,000 clones, approximately 90% of which are singletons. Seattle patient enrollment occurred during active infection, with longitudinal follow-up thereafter. In this sample, this clone turned up once.

The clonotype originates from a woman in her 30s with COVID-19, enrolled during active disease. The sample taken for sequencing was peripheral blood. V and J are TRBV7-8 and TRBJ2-4, with D perhaps matching TRBD2 (5 bases). The CDR3 coding sequence is TGTGCCAGCAGCTTAAGTGCTAGCCAAGGCCGTGGCATTCAGTACTTC. Its protein is CASSLSASQGRGIQYF.